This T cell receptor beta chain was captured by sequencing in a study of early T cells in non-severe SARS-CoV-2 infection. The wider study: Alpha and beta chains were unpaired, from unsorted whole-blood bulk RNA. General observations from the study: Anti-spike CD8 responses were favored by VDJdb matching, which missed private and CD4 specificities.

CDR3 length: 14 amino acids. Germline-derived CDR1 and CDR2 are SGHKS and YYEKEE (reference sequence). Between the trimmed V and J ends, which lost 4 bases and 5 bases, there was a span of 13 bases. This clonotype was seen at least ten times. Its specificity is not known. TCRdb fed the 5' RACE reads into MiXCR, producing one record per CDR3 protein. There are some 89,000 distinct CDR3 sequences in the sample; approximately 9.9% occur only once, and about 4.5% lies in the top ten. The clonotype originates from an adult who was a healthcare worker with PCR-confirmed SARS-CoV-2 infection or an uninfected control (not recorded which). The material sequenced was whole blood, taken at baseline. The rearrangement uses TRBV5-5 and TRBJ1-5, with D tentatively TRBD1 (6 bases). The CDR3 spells CASSRGQEDQPQHF. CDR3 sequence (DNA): TGTGCCAGCAGCCGGGGACAAGAAGATCAGCCCCAGCATTTT.